One and the same sample provided the 3 T cell receptor beta chains below, sequenced in a study of T cells after yellow fever vaccination. TCRdb reprocessed the 5' RACE reads via MiXCR and lists one record per CDR3 protein. The sample carries about 200,000 distinct CDR3 sequences, under 3.5% recorded once. The sequenced sample was CD4+ T cells sorted from PBMCs, obtained 10 days after the yellow fever booster vaccination. These receptors were taken from a man aged 18 to 29 who received the YFV17D yellow fever vaccine.

The chain is built from TRBV18 and TRBJ2-7, with D possibly TRBD1 on 5 matching bases. Germline lookup yields CDR1 KGHSH and CDR2 LQKENI. The CDR3 sequence is 12 residues long. The V end lost 8 bases, the J end lost 2 bases, and 10 bases lay between the germline ends. CDR3 DNA: TGTGCCAGCGGAAGGGGTACCTACGAGCAGTACTTC. It is translated as CASGRGTYEQYF.

This clonotype was recorded at least ten times. V is TRBV5-6 and J is TRBJ2-3; 8 bases map to TRBD2. The CDR3 sequence is 14 residues long. Trimming cost V 4 bases and J 3 bases; bases outside gene matches: 4. Germline-derived CDR1 and CDR2 are SGHDT and YYEEEE. DNA for the CDR3: TGTGCCAGCAGCAATAGCGGGGTGACAGATACGCAGTATTTT. Translating it yields CASSNSGVTDTQYF.

This clonotype appeared many times. V usage is TRBV7-2 and J usage is TRBJ1-5; D not resolved. Germline CDR1 SGHTA, CDR2 FQGNSA. Trimming pared 1 base from V and 0 bases from J, leaving 4 bases between. This CDR3 is built from 14 residues. The CDR3 sequence: CASSLVYSNQPQHF. CDR3 nucleotides: TGTGCCAGCAGCTTAGTGTATAGCAATCAGCCCCAGCATTTT.